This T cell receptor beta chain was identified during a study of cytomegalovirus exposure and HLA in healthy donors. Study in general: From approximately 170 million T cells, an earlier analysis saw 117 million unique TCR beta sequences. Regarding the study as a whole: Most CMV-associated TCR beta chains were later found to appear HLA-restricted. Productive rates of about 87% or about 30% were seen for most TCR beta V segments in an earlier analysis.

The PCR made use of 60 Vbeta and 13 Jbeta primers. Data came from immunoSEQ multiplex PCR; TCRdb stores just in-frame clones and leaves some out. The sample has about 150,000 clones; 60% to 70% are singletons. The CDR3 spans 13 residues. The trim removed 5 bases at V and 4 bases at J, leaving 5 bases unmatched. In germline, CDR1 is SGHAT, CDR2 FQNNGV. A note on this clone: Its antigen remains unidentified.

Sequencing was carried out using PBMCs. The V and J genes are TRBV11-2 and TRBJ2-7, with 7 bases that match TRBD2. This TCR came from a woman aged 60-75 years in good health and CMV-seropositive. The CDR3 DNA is TGTGCCAGCAGCCGGGGAGGGCTTTACGAGCAGTACTTC. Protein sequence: CASSRGGLYEQYF.